The 18 T cell receptor beta chains given below trace back to one sample, sequenced in a study of T cells in Graves' hyperthyroidism and ophthalmopathy (dated by TCRdb to the late 2010s). Libraries came from multiplex PCR. The sample was run on an Illumina HiSeq 2000. The TCR beta CDR3 regions were amplified from RNA transcripts. For the first round of RT-PCR on the TCR CDR3, the HTBI primer set was used together with the Qiagen OneStep RT-PCR kit. Through fastp at Q25 and MiXCR, TCRdb rebuilt clones from the public reads, retaining in-frame beta chains. All rows with the same CDR3 protein become a single entry with the most common DNA and genes. The sample records 750,000 to 950,000 distinct CDR3 sequences, 35% to 40% of which are singletons. Clones ranked in the top ten supply around 9.3% of the sample. Sequencing was carried out using blood. The receptors here all came from a man in his late teens or twenties with Graves' hyperthyroidism.

Of note for this clonotype: This may come from a read error, since a much larger clone is one base off. The rearrangement links TRBV7-3 to TRBJ2-5, with D possibly being TRBD2 (6 bases). Germline V gene data show CDR1 as SGHTA and CDR2 as FQGTGA. Trimming left V 1 base short and J 7 bases short, with 10 bases between. The CDR3 runs to 13 residues. The CDR3: CASSLMEEGTQYF. CDR3 bases: TGTGCCAGCAGCTTAATGGAGGAGGGGACCCAGTACTTC. Supplemented by reference TRBV7-3 and TRBJ2-5, the full variable domain reads GAGVSQTPSNKVTEKGKYVELRCDPISGHTALYWYRQSLGQGPEFLIYFQGTGAADDSGLPNDRFFAVRPEGSVSTLKIQRTERGDSAVYLCASSLMEEGTQYFGPGTRLLVL.

For this clonotype: The junction and the germline gene differ at one end; a read error may be behind it. This sequence joins TRBV5-8 and TRBJ1-6; 7 positions match TRBD1. The CDR3 totals 14 residues. Germline CDR1 reads SGHTS; CDR2 reads YDEGEE. CDR3 sequence (DNA): TGCGCCAGCAGCTGGGCAGGGGGTGATCCACCCCTCCACTTT. Translated, it gives CASSWAGGDPPLHF.

This clonotype was picked up a small number of times. CDR3 in DNA: TGTGCCAGCAGCAGCGGGGCTCAGCAGCCCCAGCATTTT. Protein product: CASSSGAQQPQHF. This chain links TRBV7-3 with TRBJ1-5; D perhaps matches TRBD1 (5 bases). The CDR3 is 13 amino acids. The V end lost 5 bases, the J end lost 7 bases, and 12 bases lay between the germline ends. CDR1 and CDR2 (germline): SGHTA, FQGTGA. Variable domain in full (rest from reference TRBV7-3 and TRBJ1-5): GAGVSQTPSNKVTEKGKYVELRCDPISGHTALYWYRQSLGQGPEFLIYFQGTGAADDSGLPNDRFFAVRPEGSVSTLKIQRTERGDSAVYLCASSSGAQQPQHFGDGTRLSIL.

This rearrangement joins TRBV9 to TRBJ1-1; no firm D call. Deletions cut 3 bases from V and 3 bases from J, with 12 bases between. There are 14 residues in the CDR3. Germline V CDR1 and CDR2: SGDLS, YYNGEE. The CDR3 DNA sequence: TGTGCCAGCAGCGCCAAGACACGATACACTGAAGCTTTCTTT. Translation: CASSAKTRYTEAFF.

The chain has TRBV11-2 and TRBJ1-4; perhaps TRBD1 as D (6 bases). The V gene's germline CDR1 is SGHAT and CDR2 FQNNGV. The ends were cut back, 8 bases at V and 7 bases at J, with 20 bases in the middle. This CDR3 is built from 15 residues. CDR3 in DNA: TGTGCCAGCTCACCCGGTCAGGGGTTTAGTGAAAAACTGTTTTTT. It encodes CASSPGQGFSEKLFF.

The chain recombines TRBV27 with TRBJ2-7, with D unresolved. With 0 bases removed from V and 4 bases from J, the gap between germline ends came to 10 bases. The CDR3 is 14 amino acids. CDR1 and CDR2 (germline): MNHEY, SMNVEV (reference sequence). The DNA of the CDR3 is TGTGCCAGCAGTTTATCCCTACCGGTATACGAGCAGTACTTC. Translation gives CASSLSLPVYEQYF.

Ten or more counts support this clonotype. This chain joins TRBV19 and TRBJ1-5; D is unclear. There are 15 residues in the CDR3. Trimming pared 6 bases from V and 0 bases from J, leaving 12 bases between. CDR1 LNHDA and CDR2 SQIVND come from the germline V gene (reference sequence). The chain's CDR3 is CASSSTGSSNQPQHF. The CDR3 nucleotides are TGTGCCAGTAGCAGTACCGGGAGTAGCAATCAGCCCCAGCATTTT.

The chain is built from TRBV25-1 and TRBJ1-2; 7 bases are a match to TRBD1. Germline V CDR1 and CDR2: MGHDK, SYGVNS. The CDR3 is made up of 14 amino acids. V gave up 6 bases and J gave up 8 bases; unmatched junction bases: 12. CDR3 residues: CASSRNRQGGGYTF. CDR3 DNA sequence: TGTGCCAGCAGCCGCAATAGACAGGGAGGCGGCTACACCTTC.

This clonotype was seen more than once but under ten times. This chain joins TRBV20-1 and TRBJ2-7; TRBD1 aligns across 8 bases. Germline V gene data show CDR1 as DFQATT and CDR2 as SNEGSKA (reference sequence). The length of the CDR3 is 17 residues. With V trimmed by 5 bases and J by 2 bases, 17 bases remained unmatched. CDR3: CSALALFQGATPYEQYF. The DNA for the CDR3 is TGCAGTGCTTTAGCCCTATTTCAGGGGGCAACACCCTACGAGCAGTACTTC.

At least ten counts were recorded for this clonotype. V usage is TRBV29-1 and J usage is TRBJ1-1, with TRBD1 identical over 9 bases. The germline CDR1 and CDR2 sequences are SQVTM and ANQGSEA. J was trimmed by 3 bases and V by 3 bases; bases with no gene match: 2. This CDR3 has 13 amino acids. The CDR3 region is CSVDGDRDTEAFF. The CDR3, as DNA: TGCAGCGTTGACGGGGACAGGGACACTGAAGCTTTCTTT.

The chain is built from TRBV9 and TRBJ2-6; 12 bases are a match to TRBD2. CDR3 length: 19 amino acids. V dropped 5 bases and J dropped 0; count of bases not matched to a gene: 9. Germline CDR1 and CDR2: SGDLS and YYNGEE. CDR3 in amino acids: CASSLIASGRASGANVLTF. The CDR3 nucleotides are TGTGCCAGCAGTTTAATCGCTAGCGGGAGGGCCTCTGGGGCCAACGTCCTGACTTTC.

This clonotype appeared a few times. The J gene is TRBJ1-1, the V gene TRBV5-1; 9 nucleotides line up with TRBD1. The V and J ends lost 4 bases and 1 base, in that order; junction bases with no gene match: 8. The length of the CDR3 is 16 residues. Germline CDR1 and CDR2: SGHRS and YFSETQ. The CDR3 DNA follows: TGCGCCAGCAGCGCCGGGACAGGGACCAGGAACACTGAAGCTTTCTTT. As protein: CASSAGTGTRNTEAFF.

This chain uses TRBV20-1 with TRBJ1-5, with 8 nucleotides matching TRBD1. Germline V gene data show CDR1 as DFQATT and CDR2 as SNEGSKA (reference sequence). This CDR3 has 14 residues. The V and J ends lost 5 bases and 6 bases, in that order; junction bases with no gene match: 9. In DNA form, the CDR3 reads TGCAGTGCTTCCGCAGGGGGCGAGGTTCAGCCCCAGCATTTT. This sequence encodes CSASAGGEVQPQHF.

This clonotype was counted a single time. A much larger clonotype is one base distant, so this may be a read error. The rearrangement joins TRBV7-9 to TRBJ2-5; D perhaps matches TRBD2 (5 bases). CDR3 length: 16 amino acids. Germline assignment: CDR1 SEHNR and CDR2 FQNEAQ (reference sequence). Trimming cost V 4 bases and J 5 bases, with 20 bases left between them. The CDR3 spells CASSSASGSATETQYF. The CDR3 nucleotides are TGTGCCAGCAGCTCTGCAAGCGGATCGGCGACGGAGACCCAGTACTTC.

V gene TRBV2 combines with J gene TRBJ1-2, with 7 bases fitting TRBD1. CDR1 is SNHLY and CDR2 is FYNNEI in the germline V gene. CDR3 length equals 15 residues. Trimming cost V 5 bases and J 4 bases; bases outside gene matches: 10. CDR3 region: CASSQPDRLVYGYTF. The DNA of the CDR3 is TGTGCCAGCAGTCAACCGGACAGGCTCGTCTATGGCTACACCTTC.

The chain carries TRBV4-3 and TRBJ2-2; possible D gene TRBD2, 5 bases. The CDR3 is 16 amino acids. Germline loops: CDR1 LGHNA, CDR2 YSLEER. V dropped 8 bases and J dropped 6 bases, with 22 bases sitting between them. Written as DNA, the CDR3 is TGCGCCAGCGGAGGCATTGTGGCCGGGTCGGCCGGGGAGCTGTTTTTT. Its translation: CASGGIVAGSAGELFF.

The chain is built from TRBV6-5 and TRBJ2-5; 8 bases agree with TRBD1. Per germline, CDR1 MNHEY and CDR2 SVGAGI. The CDR3 length is 16 residues. V shed 0 bases and J 5 bases; nucleotides not matched to a gene: 8. CDR3 sequence reads: CASSYSTTGGRETQYF. The CDR3 DNA reads as TGTGCCAGCAGTTACTCGACAACAGGGGGAAGGGAGACCCAGTACTTC.

This clonotype was counted once. The V call is TRBV19, the J call TRBJ2-6, with 7 bases fitting TRBD1. Trimming removed 2 bases from V and 9 bases from J; junction bases left unmatched: 4. Germline-derived CDR1 and CDR2 are LNHDA and SQIVND (reference sequence). The CDR3 has 14 residues. The CDR3 sequence: CASSILTGFNVLTF. The CDR3 DNA follows: TGTGCCAGTAGTATACTGACAGGGTTCAACGTCCTGACTTTC.